This entry concerns a single T cell receptor (beta chain). This sample is drawn from a study of blood T cell repertoires in COVID-19. Study summary: Both acute and convalescent COVID-19 samples were obtained from the United States, Italy and Spain. The analysed material was cDNA or gDNA that came from T cells, B-cell-depleted T cells, or PBMCs.

Per the authors' pipeline: Amplifying reference gene primers gave estimates of nucleated cell counts. Here immunoSEQ multiplex PCR was the method, and the copy in TCRdb shows in-frame clones only, minus some. V, J and clone size are taken as reported in that table, and D and trimming were inferred from the DNA itself. The sample contains about 210,000 clones, roughly 80% of which appear only once. This CDR3 contains 14 residues. Germline CDR1 and CDR2: MNHNS and SASEGT. Trimming cost V 0 bases and J 3 bases, with 8 bases left between them. Input material: peripheral blood. This receptor was obtained from an older woman with acute or convalescent COVID-19. This chain joins TRBV6-1 and TRBJ1-2; no firm D call. CDR3 protein: CASSEAWRDYGYTF. In DNA form, the CDR3 reads TGTGCCAGCAGTGAAGCATGGCGGGACTATGGCTACACCTTC.